The TCR beta chain under discussion was sequenced for a study of blood T cell repertoires in COVID-19. Study in general: Samples representing acute and convalescent COVID-19 were sourced from the United States, Italy and Spain. T cells, B-cell-depleted T cells, or PBMCs supplied cDNA or gDNA.

Germline V gene sequence: CDR1 SNHLY, CDR2 FYNNEI. V was cut by 7 bases and J by 3 bases, with 12 bases left in between. This CDR3 is 13 amino acids long. Original handling: By means of reference gene primer amplification, nucleated cell counts were estimated. Method: immunoSEQ multiplex PCR; TCRdb's copy keeps in-frame clones and lacks some. Clone size and V and J calls were adopted from that table, with D and trimming inferred from the DNA. The table has roughly 150,000 clones, over 75% seen once; the top ten hold less than 5.5%. Specimen: peripheral blood. The TCR originated in a woman aged 50 to 60 with acute or convalescent COVID-19. The rearrangement uses TRBV2 and TRBJ1-1, with a tentative D call TRBD1 (5 bases). The CDR3 loop reads CASMDGGDTEAFF. The CDR3 nucleotides are TGTGCCAGCATGGACGGGGGGGACACTGAAGCTTTCTTT.